These 27 T cell receptor delta chains share one sample of origin, sequenced in a study of gammadelta T cells in human blood. TCRdb re-processed the RT-PCR reads using CATT. The sample shows 950 to 1,000 delta-chain clones, roughly 20% of them seen only once. Sequenced sample: Vgamma9Vdelta2 gamma-delta T cells from fetal blood. The receptors derive from a human fetus.

This clone is judged medium-sized. This chain connects TRDV2 to TRDJ3; TRDD3 agrees at 7 bases. The length of the CDR3 is 18 residues. The germline V gene encodes CDR1 GEAIGNYY and CDR2 EKD. The trim removed 3 bases at V and 2 bases at J, leaving 9 bases unmatched. CDR3 amino acids: CACDGADTGTWDTRQMFF. The CDR3 DNA sequence: TGTGCCTGTGACGGAGCGGATACGGGCACCTGGGACACCCGACAGATGTTTTTC.

This clone is labeled hyperexpanded. The chain links TRDV2 to TRDJ2, with TRDD3 identical over 10 bases. The V and J ends lost 3 bases and 5 bases, in that order; junction bases with no gene match: 2. The CDR3 spans 14 residues. Germline lookup yields CDR1 GEAIGNYY and CDR2 EKD. The CDR3 region is CACDVLGDTAQLFF. The CDR3, as DNA: TGTGCCTGTGACGTACTGGGGGATACAGCACAACTCTTCTTT.

This clone was found a few times. V usage is TRDV2 and J usage is TRDJ2, with TRDD3 matching over 7 bases. TCRdb leaves out the J gene; it was filled in here by matching the DNA to germline. Germline lookup yields CDR1 GEAIGNYY and CDR2 EKD. V lost 0 bases to trimming and J lost 0 bases; unmatched junction nucleotides: 3. This CDR3 comprises 16 residues. The CDR3 nucleotides are TGTGCCTGTGACACCGTGGGGGAAGCTTTGACAGCACAACTCTTCTTT. This translates into CACDTVGEALTAQLFF.

This clone was counted between two and nine times. The V call is TRDV2, the J call TRDJ3; 11 positions agree with TRDD3. The J gene was not available in TCRdb and was assigned here by matching the DNA to germline segments. Germline V gene lookup returns CDR1 GEAIGNYY and CDR2 EKD. This CDR3 contains 20 residues. Trimming cost V 0 bases and J 0 bases; bases outside gene matches: 6. The CDR3 DNA reads as TGTGCCTGTGACACCTGGGGGATACGCGAGAGCTCCTGGGACACCCGACAGATGTTTTTC. Its protein product is CACDTWGIRESSWDTRQMFF.

Remarks on this clone: This may stem from a read error, because a much larger clone lies one nucleotide away. V and J are TRDV2 and TRDJ3; 12 positions agree with TRDD3. Germline matching of the DNA provided the J gene here, since TCRdb leaves it blank. V was clipped by 6 bases and J by 0 bases; unmatched bases: 5. The CDR3 sequence is 18 residues long. Germline CDR1 is GEAIGNYY and CDR2 is EKD. The CDR3 region has the DNA TGTGCCTGTTATACTGGGGGATACCACTCCTGGGACACCCGACAGATGTTTTTC. It specifies CACYTGGYHSWDTRQMFF.

This clone was observed a handful of times. V gene TRDV2 combines with J gene TRDJ3; unclear D gene. Germline loops: CDR1 GEAIGNYY, CDR2 EKD. The CDR3 extends over 16 amino acids. With 0 bases removed from V and 2 bases from J, the gap between germline ends came to 7 bases. The CDR3 sequence: CACDTVSTWDTRQMFF. In DNA form, the CDR3 reads TGTGCCTGTGACACCGTGTCAACCTGGGACACCCGACAGATGTTTTTC.

This clone is medium-sized within its sample. This rearrangement joins TRDV2 to TRDJ2; 9 bases fit TRDD3. The CDR3 has 15 residues. Germline trimming cut 3 bases from V and 1 base from J; bases unmatched to any gene: 2. CDR1 is GEAIGNYY, CDR2 EKD, per germline. CDR3 nucleotide sequence: TGTGCCTGTGACGTACTGGGGGATTTGACAGCACAACTCTTCTTT. Protein product: CACDVLGDLTAQLFF.

In the case of this clone: This clone may be a read error of a much larger clone one base away. The J gene is uncalled and the V gene is TRDV2; TRDD3 is taken as the D call from the table, unchecked against the DNA. CDR1 GEAIGNYY and CDR2 EKD come from the germline V gene. The CDR3 sequence is 17 residues long. CDR3 sequence: CACDRPSYWGYTDKLIF. DNA of the CDR3: TGTGCCTGTGACAGACCGTCGTACTGGGGATACACCGATAAGCTCATCTTT.

About this clone itself: A far larger clone is a single base away, which makes a read error likely. The chain carries TRDV2 and TRDJ2; 9 bases align to TRDD3. The J gene is absent in TCRdb and was assigned here via DNA matching to germline. The CDR3 is made up of 15 amino acids. Germline CDR1 reads GEAIGNYY; CDR2 reads EKD. Here the CDR3 reads CAWDTLGDLTAQLFF. Here the CDR3 DNA reads TGTGCCTGGGACACACTGGGGGATTTGACAGCACAACTCTTCTTT.

This clone is large. The V gene is TRDV2, the J gene TRDJ3; D remains unclear. The CDR3 consists of 17 residues. Trimming took off 3 bases at V and 0 bases at J, with 11 bases between the two ends. The germline V gene has CDR1 GEAIGNYY and CDR2 EKD. The CDR3, as DNA: TGTGCCTGTGACGAAGTACTGAACTCCTGGGACACCCGACAGATGTTTTTC. It specifies CACDEVLNSWDTRQMFF.

This clone was picked up a small number of times. The J gene is TRDJ3, the V gene TRDV2; 8 positions agree with TRDD3. Trimming took 0 bases from V and 2 from J; bases not matched to a gene: 2. The V gene's germline CDR1 is GEAIGNYY and CDR2 EKD. The CDR3 is 17 amino acids. The CDR3 DNA reads TGTGCCTGTGACACCCCCTGGGGGACCTGGGACACCCGACAGATGTTTTTC. Protein product: CACDTPWGTWDTRQMFF.

This clone was seen a few times. V gene TRDV2 combines with J gene TRDJ3, with D possibly TRDD3 on 6 matching bases. TCRdb records no J gene; here it was assigned by comparing the DNA to germline. CDR1 and CDR2 from the germline V gene are GEAIGNYY and EKD. This CDR3 has 17 amino acids. The V end was cut by 0 bases, the J end by 0 bases, with 8 bases between. CDR3 sequence (DNA): TGTGCCTGTGACACCGGCTGGGGCTCCTGGGACACCCGACAGATGTTTTTC. The encoded protein is CACDTGWGSWDTRQMFF.

By sample fraction, this clone is medium-sized. The chain has TRDV2 and TRDJ3, with 12 bases matching TRDD3. V was pared by 3 bases and J by 3 bases, with 5 bases of the junction left unmatched. Germline CDR1 reads GEAIGNYY; CDR2 reads EKD. The CDR3 extends over 18 amino acids. The CDR3 DNA reads TGTGCCTGTGACGTACTGGGGGATACTAGCTGGGACACCCGACAGATGTTTTTC. This encodes CACDVLGDTSWDTRQMFF.

This clone was recorded once. The chain recombines TRDV2 with TRDJ3, with 11 bases that match TRDD3. Here the J gene came from matching the DNA to germline, since TCRdb omits it. The CDR3 is 20 residues long. The V gene end was trimmed by 0 bases and the J gene end by 0 bases; junction bases not matched to a gene: 6. CDR1 is GEAIGNYY and CDR2 is EKD in the germline V gene. In nucleotides, the CDR3 is TGTGCCTGTGACACCGTAGGTGGGGGATACGGCTCCTGGGACACCCGACAGATGTTTTTC. Its protein product is CACDTVGGGYGSWDTRQMFF.

About this clone itself: A read error may be the cause here, since a much bigger clone is one base away. V and J are TRDV2 and TRDJ3, with 10 bases matching TRDD3. CDR3 length equals 18 residues. The V gene's germline CDR1 is GEAIGNYY and CDR2 EKD. The CDR3 protein is CACDNTGGWSWDTRQKFF. CDR3 in DNA: TGTGCCTGTGACAATACTGGGGGATGGTCCTGGGACACCCGACAGAAGTTTTTC.

Regarding this clone: A much larger clone differs from this one at a single base, so this may be a read error. The rearrangement joins TRDV2 to TRDJ1, with D maybe TRDD1 (5 bases). The J gene, left out of TCRdb, was set here by checking the DNA against germline. CDR1 is GEAIGNYY and CDR2 is EKD in the germline V gene. The CDR3 covers 14 residues. Trimming took 3 bases from V and 4 from J, leaving 14 bases between them. The CDR3: CACDAVGNSDKLIF. The CDR3, as DNA: TGTGCCTGTGACGCCGTAGGTAATAGCGATAAACTCATCTTT.

This clone was observed a few times. It may be a read error: a sequence one base away is much more abundant. The chain couples TRDV2 to TRDJ3, with a possible D match to TRDD3 (6 bases). This CDR3 has 16 residues. Germline-derived CDR1 and CDR2 are GEAIGNYY and EKD. The CDR3, as DNA: TGTGCCTGTGACACCTGGGGATCCTGGGACGCCCGACAGATGTTTTTC. Translating gives CACDTWGSWDARQMFF.

As regards this clone: It differs at one base from a far larger clone, so likely a read error. This chain joins TRDV2 and TRDJ2, with 13 bases that match TRDD3. TCRdb gives no J gene; it was assigned here by matching the DNA to germline. Germline loops: CDR1 GEAIGNYY, CDR2 EKD. The ends lost 3 bases at V and 9 bases at J; junction bases unmatched: 6. This CDR3 region has 15 residues. The CDR3 nucleotides read TGTGCCTGTGACCTACTGGGGGATACGCCACCACAACTCTTCTTT. It codes for CACDLLGDTPPQLFF.

This clone has only a few counts. Since a much larger clone is just one base distant, this may be a read error. This chain uses TRDV2 with TRDJ2; 8 nucleotides line up with TRDD3. This CDR3 contains 19 residues. Per germline, CDR1 GEAIGNYY and CDR2 EKD. The CDR3 sequence: CAFDPRRRGIVPLTAQLFF. The CDR3 DNA follows: TGTGCCTTTGACCCCCGTAGGAGGGGGATAGTTCCTTTGACAGCACAACTCTTCTTT.

This clone is termed medium-sized. The V call is TRDV2, the J call TRDJ1; 11 nucleotides line up with TRDD3. The germline V gene has CDR1 GEAIGNYY and CDR2 EKD. The V segment lost 0 bases and the J segment 0 bases; nucleotides outside the gene matches: 5. The CDR3 has 17 amino acids. The CDR3 coding sequence is TGTGCCTGTGACACCGTACTGGGGGATAAGTACACCGATAAACTCATCTTT. This sequence encodes CACDTVLGDKYTDKLIF.

By share, this clone counts as large. J is TRDJ3 and V is TRDV2; 11 bases fit TRDD3. There are 19 residues in the CDR3. CDR1 GEAIGNYY and CDR2 EKD come from the germline V gene. V shed 0 bases, J shed 0 bases, and the junction held 3 bases outside the gene matches. CDR3 DNA sequence: TGTGCCTGTGACACCGTACTGGGGGATAGCTCCTGGGACACCCGACAGATGTTTTTC. It is translated as CACDTVLGDSSWDTRQMFF.

This chain connects TRDV2 to TRDJ3; D uncertain. Germline matching of the DNA provided the J gene here, since TCRdb leaves it blank. Germline V gene data show CDR1 as GEAIGNYY and CDR2 as EKD. CDR3 length: 17 residues. Trimming shortened V by 4 bases and J by 0 bases, and 12 bases separated the two germline ends. The CDR3: CACDEWASSWDTRQMFF. The CDR3 DNA reads as TGTGCCTGTGATGAGTGGGCCAGCTCCTGGGACACCCGACAGATGTTTTTC.

This clone was counted between two and nine times. Possible read error: a much larger clone is one base away. This sample includes further DNA sequences coding for the same CDR3. The chain carries TRDV2 and TRDJ3; 8 positions match TRDD3. CDR3 length equals 19 residues. CDR1 is GEAIGNYY and CDR2 is EKD in the germline V gene. V lost 1 base to trimming and J lost 4 bases; unmatched junction nucleotides: 11. The CDR3 nucleotides read TGTGCCTGTGACACGTACTGGGGGGGAAGCTCTTGGGACACCCGACAGATGTTTTTC. Residues: CACDTYWGGSSWDTRQMFF.

This clone is medium-sized. The chain has TRDV2 and TRDJ3; 11 bases map to TRDD3. The ends lost 1 base at V and 1 base at J; junction bases unmatched: 2. There are 18 residues in the CDR3. Germline V lookup: CDR1 GEAIGNYY, CDR2 EKD. The CDR3 here is CACDTGGYGSWDTRQMFF. CDR3 nucleotide sequence: TGTGCCTGTGACACTGGGGGATACGGTTCCTGGGACACCCGACAGATGTTTTTC.

This clone qualifies as large. The chain employs TRDV2 and TRDJ3, with TRDD3 matching over 13 bases. The germline V gene has CDR1 GEAIGNYY and CDR2 EKD. This CDR3 is built from 20 residues. The V gene end was trimmed by 1 base and the J gene end by 0 bases; junction bases not matched to a gene: 5. CDR3 amino acids: CACDTLGDTRSSWDTRQMFF. The CDR3 DNA is TGTGCCTGTGACACACTGGGGGATACGCGGAGCTCCTGGGACACCCGACAGATGTTTTTC.

This clone is labeled as large (0.1 to 1%). V gene TRDV2 combines with J gene TRDJ1, with 8 bases fitting TRDD3. CDR1 is GEAIGNYY, CDR2 EKD, per germline. This CDR3 comprises 12 residues. Trimming took 1 base from V and 6 from J; bases not matched to a gene: 0. The CDR3 here is CACDTGGYKLIF. DNA for the CDR3: TGTGCCTGTGACACTGGGGGATATAAACTCATCTTT.

This clone is termed large. The same CDR3 can be traced to other DNA sequences in this sample. The rearrangement uses TRDV2 and TRDJ3, with 8 bases identical to TRDD3. V dropped 3 bases and J dropped 0; count of bases not matched to a gene: 12. This CDR3 is built from 20 residues. Germline V gene sequence: CDR1 GEAIGNYY, CDR2 EKD. CDR3 DNA: TGTGCCTGTGACGCCTACTGGGGGGCTTCCAGCTCCTGGGACACCCGACAGATGTTTTTC. Translating it yields CACDAYWGASSSWDTRQMFF.